The 22 T cell receptor beta chains presented below share a single source sample, sequenced in a study of OX40 agonist ivuxolimab in advanced cancers. The protocol was immunoSEQ multiplex PCR, while the TCRdb copy is restricted to in-frame clones and leaves out a portion. The data show fewer than 35,000 clones, about four fifths seen once. Source: CD4+ or CD8+ T cells sorted from blood, taken in a trial of the OX40 agonist ivuxolimab. The receptors derive from an adult with an advanced solid tumor such as melanoma, head and neck, liver or kidney cancer.

The V gene is TRBV6-5, the J gene TRBJ1-2; tentative D call: TRBD1 (6 bases). V lost 10 bases, J lost 5 bases, and 14 bases lay in between. Germline V gives CDR1 MNHEY, CDR2 SVGAGI. There are 12 residues in the CDR3. The CDR3 loop reads CATCLTGYGYTF. In DNA, the CDR3 is TGTGCCACCTGCCTGACAGGATATGGCTACACCTTC.

The chain links TRBV18 to TRBJ1-6; weak D call: TRBD1 (6 bases). V gave up 6 bases and J gave up 7 bases, with 22 bases separating them. Germline-derived CDR1 and CDR2 are KGHSH and LQKENI. The CDR3 totals 17 residues. Here the CDR3 reads CASSSSQGSAKNSPLHF. CDR3 sequence (DNA): TGTGCCAGCTCCTCATCACAGGGTTCGGCTAAGAATTCACCCCTCCACTTT.

This clone was picked up one time. The CDR3 loop reads CAISETPLAGGPGNEQFF. The CDR3 region has the DNA TGTGCCATCAGTGAAACTCCTCTAGCGGGGGGGCCTGGGAATGAGCAGTTCTTC. V is TRBV10-3 and J is TRBJ2-1; 12 bases line up with TRBD2. Losses at the gene ends were 3 bases for V and 7 bases for J; bases not matched to a gene: 13. CDR3 length: 18 amino acids. CDR1 ENHRY and CDR2 SYGVKD come from the germline V gene.

V and J are TRBV10-3 and TRBJ1-5; D is ambiguous. V gave up 0 bases and J gave up 7 bases, with 7 bases separating them. Germline V lookup: CDR1 ENHRY, CDR2 SYGVKD. CDR3 size: 13 residues. CDR3 loop: CAISESKGQPQHF. The CDR3 DNA follows: TGTGCCATCAGTGAGTCTAAAGGGCAGCCCCAGCATTTT.

V gene TRBV19 combines with J gene TRBJ1-5, with a tentative D call TRBD1 (6 bases). Germline CDR1 reads LNHDA; CDR2 reads SQIVND (reference sequence). The CDR3 sequence is 13 residues long. V lost 7 bases, J lost 4 bases, and 11 bases lay in between. In DNA form, the CDR3 reads TGTGCCAGTACCCCCACAGGGAATCAGCCCCAGCATTTT. It translates to CASTPTGNQPQHF.

The chain uses TRBV29-1 and TRBJ2-7, with 8 bases lining up with TRBD1. Trimming removed 2 bases from V and 2 bases from J; junction bases left unmatched: 8. Germline V gene sequence: CDR1 SQVTM, CDR2 ANQGSEA. The CDR3 has 15 amino acids. The CDR3 nucleotides read TGCAGCGTTGAATTGTGGGACAGGCCCCCCTACGAGCAGTACTTC. Protein product: CSVELWDRPPYEQYF.

The chain carries TRBV6-5 and TRBJ2-3, with 7 nucleotides matching TRBD2. This CDR3 has 15 amino acids. V lost 3 bases to trimming and J lost 1 base; unmatched junction nucleotides: 4. From germline, CDR1 is MNHEY and CDR2 SVGAGI. The CDR3 loop is CASSYWLAGTDTQYF. The CDR3 coding sequence is TGTGCCAGCAGTTATTGGCTAGCGGGCACAGATACGCAGTATTTT.

This clone was seen a handful of times. The chain is built from TRBV28 and TRBJ1-2; D is perhaps TRBD1 (5 bases). Germline CDR1 reads MDHEN; CDR2 reads SYDVKM. This CDR3 is 14 amino acids long. The V and J ends lost 7 bases and 0 bases respectively, with 12 bases between them. In DNA form, the CDR3 reads TGTGCCAGCACCGACGGGACCGCTAACTATGGCTACACCTTC. Translated, it gives CASTDGTANYGYTF.

The chain uses TRBV7-6 and TRBJ2-7; 13 bases agree with TRBD2. J gave up 2 bases and V 2 bases, and 9 bases lay outside the gene matches. Germline CDR1 and CDR2: SGHVS and FNYEAQ. This CDR3 region has 18 residues. For the CDR3, the DNA is TGTGCCAGCAGCTTACATAACATCGGGACTAGCGGGACCTACGAGCAGTACTTC. It is translated as CASSLHNIGTSGTYEQYF.

The rearrangement links TRBV30 to TRBJ1-6; maybe TRBD1 (5 bases). Trimming left V 0 bases short and J 0 bases short, with 9 bases between. Germline CDR1 is GTSNPN and CDR2 is SVGIG (reference sequence). The CDR3 is 16 amino acids. The CDR3, as DNA: TGTGCCTGGAGTGTACGAGGGGCCTCCTATAATTCACCCCTCCACTTT. Translated, it gives CAWSVRGASYNSPLHF. The whole variable domain, filled in from reference TRBV30 and TRBJ1-6, reads SQTIHQWPATLVQPVGSPLSLECTVEGTSNPNLYWYRQAAGRGLQLLFYSVGIGQISSEVPQNLSASRPQDRQFILSSKKLLLSDSGFYLCAWSVRGASYNSPLHFGNGTRLTVT.

The chain has TRBV27 and TRBJ1-1; tentative D call: TRBD1 (5 bases). The V gene lost 8 bases and the J gene lost 5 bases, with 15 bases spanning the gap. From germline, CDR1 is MNHEY and CDR2 SMNVEV (reference sequence). The CDR3 spans 13 residues. CDR3 bases: TGTGCCAGCTGCAATTTCGGGGGGACTGAAGCTTTCTTT. Translating gives CASCNFGGTEAFF.

In this sample, this clone turned up a few times. The genes are TRBV19 and TRBJ1-6, with D possibly matching TRBD1 (5 bases). CDR3 size: 12 residues. Trimming left V 2 bases short and J 10 bases short, with 6 bases between. Per the germline V gene, CDR1 is LNHDA and CDR2 is SQIVND (reference sequence). Here the CDR3 DNA reads TGTGCCAGTAGTATACAGGGATCACCCCTCCACTTT. Encoded protein: CASSIQGSPLHF.

This sequence joins TRBV12-5 and TRBJ1-1; D may be TRBD1 (6 bases). Trimming left V 5 bases short and J 0 bases short, with 25 bases between. The V gene's germline CDR1 is LGHNT and CDR2 FRNRAP. CDR3 length: 19 residues. In nucleotides, the CDR3 is TGTGCTAGTGGTCCCCCACAGGGTCGGTCAGGGAGCATGAACACTGAAGCTTTCTTT. Its protein product is CASGPPQGRSGSMNTEAFF.

The chain has TRBV2 and TRBJ2-1; 15 bases are shared with TRBD2. This CDR3 contains 17 residues. Germline V gives CDR1 SNHLY, CDR2 FYNNEI. V lost 6 bases, J lost 0 bases, and 3 bases stayed unmatched. CDR3 nucleotide sequence: TGTGCCAGCAGCGGGACTAGCGGGGGGAGCTCCTACAATGAGCAGTTCTTC. It translates to CASSGTSGGSSYNEQFF.

The chain joins TRBV11-2 to TRBJ2-7; D is unresolved. Germline V gene lookup returns CDR1 SGHAT and CDR2 FQNNGV. This CDR3 is 13 amino acids long. V was pared by 1 base and J by 0 bases, with 4 bases between. The CDR3 is CASSLASSYEQYF. The CDR3 nucleotides read TGTGCCAGCAGCTTAGCCAGCTCCTACGAGCAGTACTTC.

The V and J genes are TRBV2 and TRBJ2-1, with 8 bases that match TRBD1. J lost 4 bases, V lost 6 bases, and 8 bases had no gene match. The CDR3 has 15 amino acids. Germline CDR1 is SNHLY and CDR2 is FYNNEI. CDR3 residues: CASSDRGRGYNEQFF. For the CDR3, the DNA is TGTGCCAGCAGCGACAGGGGTCGGGGATACAATGAGCAGTTCTTC.

V usage is TRBV28 and J usage is TRBJ1-5; the D is unclear. Trimming removed 3 bases at V and 6 bases at J, with 9 bases between. Germline lookup yields CDR1 MDHEN and CDR2 SYDVKM. The CDR3 has 13 amino acids. The CDR3 DNA follows: TGTGCCAGCAGTTTGGGAGGCATTCAGCCCCAGCATTTT. This translates into CASSLGGIQPQHF.

The gene calls are TRBV27 and TRBJ1-1; D unclear. Trimming took off 3 bases at V and 9 bases at J, with 11 bases between the two ends. Per germline, CDR1 MNHEY and CDR2 SMNVEV (reference sequence). The CDR3 totals 12 residues. CDR3 sequence: CASSFMDGKAFF. The CDR3 DNA follows: TGTGCCAGCAGTTTTATGGACGGGAAAGCTTTCTTT.

This clone is termed medium-sized. The chain recombines TRBV19 with TRBJ2-4; D might be TRBD1 or TRBD2, each matching 5 bases. The CDR3 extends over 19 amino acids. The germline V gene has CDR1 LNHDA and CDR2 SQIVND (reference sequence). The V and J ends lost 2 bases and 1 base respectively, with 21 bases between them. The CDR3 spells CASSIKAGWRNGAKNIQYF. As DNA, the CDR3 is TGTGCCAGTAGTATAAAGGCAGGGTGGAGGAACGGCGCCAAAAACATTCAGTACTTC.

This clone was counted a few times. This chain connects TRBV21-1 to TRBJ2-3. TRBV21-1 is a recognized pseudogene. The CDR3 runs to 15 residues. The CDR3 sequence: CASSALGATTDTQYF. The DNA of the CDR3 is TGTGCCAGCAGCGCCCTCGGGGCGACCACAGATACGCAGTATTTT.

The chain employs TRBV28 and TRBJ1-1; tentative D call: TRBD1 (5 bases). Trimming removed 3 bases from V and 10 bases from J, with 24 bases in between. Germline V gene data show CDR1 as MDHEN and CDR2 as SYDVKM. This CDR3 is built from 16 residues. Written as DNA, the CDR3 is TGTGCCAGCAGTTTCTCGTATAGGGGTGTTGAGGGCAGAGCTTTCTTT. This sequence encodes CASSFSYRGVEGRAFF.

A remark on this clone: A read error may produce the germline difference seen at one junction end. The J gene is TRBJ1-1, the V gene TRBV6-4; 7 bases fit TRBD1. Germline assignment: CDR1 MRHNA and CDR2 SNTAGT. CDR3 size: 13 residues. The CDR3 coding sequence is TGTGCCAGCGGTGAGGGGGCAGGCACTGAAGCTTTCTTT. Its translation: CASGEGAGTEAFF.